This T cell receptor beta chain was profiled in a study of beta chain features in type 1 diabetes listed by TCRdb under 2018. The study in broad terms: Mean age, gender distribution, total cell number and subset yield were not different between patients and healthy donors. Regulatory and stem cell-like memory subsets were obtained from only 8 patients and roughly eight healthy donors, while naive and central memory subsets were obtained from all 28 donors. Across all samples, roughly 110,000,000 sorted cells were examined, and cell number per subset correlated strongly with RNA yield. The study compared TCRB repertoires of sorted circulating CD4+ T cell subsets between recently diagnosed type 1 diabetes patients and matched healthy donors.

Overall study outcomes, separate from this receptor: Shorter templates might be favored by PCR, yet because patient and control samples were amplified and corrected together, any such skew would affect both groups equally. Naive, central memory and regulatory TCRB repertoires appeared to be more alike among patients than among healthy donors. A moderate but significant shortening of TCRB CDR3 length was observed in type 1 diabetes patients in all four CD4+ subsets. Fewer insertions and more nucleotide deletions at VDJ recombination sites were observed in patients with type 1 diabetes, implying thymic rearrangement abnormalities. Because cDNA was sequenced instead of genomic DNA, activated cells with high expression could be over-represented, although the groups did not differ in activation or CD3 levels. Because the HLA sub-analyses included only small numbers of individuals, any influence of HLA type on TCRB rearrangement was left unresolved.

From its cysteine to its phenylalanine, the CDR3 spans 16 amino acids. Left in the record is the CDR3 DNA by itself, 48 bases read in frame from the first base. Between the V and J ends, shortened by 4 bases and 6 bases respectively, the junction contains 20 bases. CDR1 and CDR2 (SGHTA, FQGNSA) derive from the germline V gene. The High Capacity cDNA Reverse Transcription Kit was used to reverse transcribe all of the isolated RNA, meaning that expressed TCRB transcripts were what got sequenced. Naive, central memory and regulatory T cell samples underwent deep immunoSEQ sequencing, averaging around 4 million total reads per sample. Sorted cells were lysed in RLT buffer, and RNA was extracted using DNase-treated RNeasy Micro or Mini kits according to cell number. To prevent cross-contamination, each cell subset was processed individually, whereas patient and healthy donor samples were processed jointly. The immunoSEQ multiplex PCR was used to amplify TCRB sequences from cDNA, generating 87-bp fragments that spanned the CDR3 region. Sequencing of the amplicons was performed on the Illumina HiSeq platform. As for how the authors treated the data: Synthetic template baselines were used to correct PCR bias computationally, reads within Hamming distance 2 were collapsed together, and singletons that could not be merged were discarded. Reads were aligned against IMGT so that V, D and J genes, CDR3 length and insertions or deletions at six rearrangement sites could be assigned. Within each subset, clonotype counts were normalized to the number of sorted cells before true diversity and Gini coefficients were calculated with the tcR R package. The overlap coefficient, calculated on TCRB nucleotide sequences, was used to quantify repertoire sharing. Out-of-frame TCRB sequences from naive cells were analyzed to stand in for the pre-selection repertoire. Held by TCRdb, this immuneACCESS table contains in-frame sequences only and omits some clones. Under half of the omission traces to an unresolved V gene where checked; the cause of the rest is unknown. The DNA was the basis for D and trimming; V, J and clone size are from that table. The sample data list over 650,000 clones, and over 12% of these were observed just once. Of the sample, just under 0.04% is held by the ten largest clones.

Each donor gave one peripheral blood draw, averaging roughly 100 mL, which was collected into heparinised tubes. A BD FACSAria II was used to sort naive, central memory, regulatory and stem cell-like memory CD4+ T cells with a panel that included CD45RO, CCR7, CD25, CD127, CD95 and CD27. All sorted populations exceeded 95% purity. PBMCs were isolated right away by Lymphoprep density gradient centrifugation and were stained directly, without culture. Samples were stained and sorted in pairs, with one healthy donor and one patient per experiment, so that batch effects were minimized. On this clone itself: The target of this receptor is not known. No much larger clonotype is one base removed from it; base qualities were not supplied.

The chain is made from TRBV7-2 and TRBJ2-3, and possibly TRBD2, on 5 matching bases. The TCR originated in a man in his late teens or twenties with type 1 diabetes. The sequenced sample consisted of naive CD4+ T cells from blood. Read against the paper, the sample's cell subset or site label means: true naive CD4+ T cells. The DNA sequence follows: TGTGCCAGCAGCTCTAAAAGCGGAGCGGCTTCGGATACGCAGTATTTT. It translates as CASSSKSGAASDTQYF. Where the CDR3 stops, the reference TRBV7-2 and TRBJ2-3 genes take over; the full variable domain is GAGVSQSPSNKVTEKGKDVELRCDPISGHTALYWYRQSLGQGLEFLIYFQGNSAPDKSGLPSDRFSAERTGGSVSTLTIQRTQQEDSAVYLCASSSKSGAASDTQYFGPGTRLTVL.